Below are 32 T cell receptor beta chains sequenced from a single sample in a study of T cell repertoires in cytomegalovirus infection. TCRdb fed the reads into MiXCR, producing one record per CDR3 protein. Of nearly 450,000 distinct CDR3 sequences listed, 25% to 40% are singletons. The sequenced sample consisted of PBMCs. These receptors all come from a human donor in good health (CMV status not recorded). Some clones in this sample may be carry-over from other donors' samples.

This clonotype was observed a few times. This sequence joins TRBV11-3 and TRBJ1-6; D gene unclear. CDR1 is SGHNT and CDR2 is YENEEA in the germline V gene. Trimming cost V 5 bases and J 7 bases, with 9 bases left between them. This CDR3 spans 13 amino acids. CDR3 residues: CASSPGINSPLHF. The CDR3 bases are TGTGCCAGCAGCCCGGGCATCAATTCACCCCTCCACTTT.

V gene TRBV6-1 combines with J gene TRBJ1-5, with D uncertain. V was cut by 6 bases and J by 3 bases, with 3 bases left in between. CDR3 length: 11 residues. The germline V gene has CDR1 MNHNS and CDR2 SASEGT. CDR3 DNA sequence: TGTGCCAGCAGGAACAATCAGCCCCAGCATTTT. This gives the protein CASRNNQPQHF.

The chain combines TRBV6-2 or TRBV6-3 with TRBJ1-2; D may be TRBD1 (6 bases). The V end lost 6 bases, the J end lost 0 bases, and 17 bases lay between the germline ends. Germline CDR1 MNHEY, CDR2 SVGEGT. This CDR3 comprises 16 residues. As DNA, the CDR3 is TGTGCCAGCAGCAAAACGGACAGTAAAGCTAACTATGGCTACACCTTC. Encoded protein: CASSKTDSKANYGYTF.

This clonotype was seen ten or more times. The gene calls are TRBV7-8 and TRBJ2-7, with TRBD1 as a possible D gene (5 bases). V shed 2 bases and J shed 3 bases, with 20 bases lying between them. The length of the CDR3 is 17 residues. The V gene's germline CDR1 is SGHVS and CDR2 FQNEAQ. CDR3 coding DNA: TGTGCCAGCAGCTTACGTAAAACTTGGACAACGGTCTACGAGCAGTACTTC. Residues: CASSLRKTWTTVYEQYF.

This chain links TRBV20-1 with TRBJ1-5; 7 nucleotides agree with TRBD1. The trim removed 6 bases at V and 7 bases at J, leaving 9 bases unmatched. The CDR3 has 13 amino acids. Germline CDR1 DFQATT, CDR2 SNEGSKA (reference sequence). The CDR3 reads CSAQAGGEQPQHF. CDR3 sequence (DNA): TGCAGTGCCCAGGCAGGGGGGGAACAGCCCCAGCATTTT.

The table lists this clonotype with many counts. The V gene is TRBV7-9, the J gene TRBJ1-1, with 9 bases identical to TRBD1. The CDR3 consists of 15 residues. The germline gives CDR1 SEHNR, CDR2 FQNEAQ (reference sequence). Germline trimming cut 5 bases from V and 4 bases from J; bases unmatched to any gene: 8. DNA of the CDR3: TGTGCCAGCAGCCCCGGACAGGGGACGGGCACTGAAGCTTTCTTT. Amino acid sequence: CASSPGQGTGTEAFF. Looking up the rest from reference TRBV7-9 and TRBJ1-1 gives the full variable domain: DTGVSQNPRHKITKRGQNVTFRCDPISEHNRLYWYRQTLGQGPEFLTYFQNEAQLEKSRLLSDRFSAERPKGSFSTLEIQRTEQGDSAMYLCASSPGQGTGTEAFFGQGTRLTVV.

The sample holds many counts of this clonotype. The chain joins TRBV7-2 to TRBJ2-1, with 12 bases lining up with TRBD2. CDR3 size: 16 residues. V lost 5 bases to trimming and J lost 8 bases; unmatched junction nucleotides: 10. Germline values: CDR1 SGHTA, CDR2 FQGNSA. CDR3 amino acids: CASSRRLAGGPYEQFF. In DNA, the CDR3 is TGTGCCAGCAGCCGTCGGCTAGCGGGGGGGCCTTATGAGCAGTTCTTC.

This rearrangement joins TRBV4-1 to TRBJ2-5; D gene unclear. V dropped 0 bases and J dropped 6 bases, with 14 bases sitting between them. CDR1 is MGHRA, CDR2 YSYEKL, per germline. The CDR3 is made up of 15 amino acids. The CDR3 is CASSQDIVFGKTQYF. For the CDR3, the DNA is TGCGCCAGCAGCCAAGATATAGTGTTCGGAAAGACCCAGTACTTC.

A few counts support this clonotype. The CDR3 nucleotides are TGTGCCAGCAGTAAGGACAGGGCTGGATACGAGCAGTACTTC. Residues: CASSKDRAGYEQYF. The J gene is TRBJ2-7, the V gene TRBV6-2 or TRBV6-3, with 8 bases lining up with TRBD1. This CDR3 is built from 14 residues. Trimming cost V 5 bases and J 4 bases; bases outside gene matches: 7. Germline assignment: CDR1 MNHEY and CDR2 SVGEGT.

This clonotype was found many times. The rearrangement uses TRBV7-8 and TRBJ2-2; 13 bases are shared with TRBD2. The ends lost 5 bases at V and 6 bases at J; junction bases unmatched: 6. The CDR3 extends over 16 amino acids. Germline V lookup: CDR1 SGHVS, CDR2 FQNEAQ. As DNA, the CDR3 is TGTGCCAGCAGCCCTACTAGCGGGGGGGCCCCCGGGGAGCTGTTTTTT. Translation: CASSPTSGGAPGELFF.

V usage is TRBV6-5 and J usage is TRBJ1-1; no clear D gene. The V end was cut by 10 bases, the J end by 6 bases, with 9 bases between. This CDR3 has 10 residues. Germline CDR1 and CDR2: MNHEY and SVGAGI. The CDR3 coding sequence is TGTGCCAAGACCCGGGCTGAAGCTTTCTTT. Translation: CAKTRAEAFF.

Ten or more counts support this clonotype. The J gene is TRBJ1-6, the V gene TRBV7-2, with 9 positions matching TRBD1. Trimming cost V 6 bases and J 9 bases; bases outside gene matches: 6. Germline CDR1 and CDR2: SGHTA and FQGNSA. There are 14 residues in the CDR3. The CDR3 loop is CASRQGDRASPLHF. CDR3 bases: TGTGCCAGCAGACAGGGGGACAGGGCTTCACCCCTCCACTTT.

The chain has TRBV19 and TRBJ1-3; D gene ambiguous. V was shortened by 3 bases and J by 0 bases, with 12 bases between the two germline ends. The CDR3 sequence is 16 residues long. Germline V lookup: CDR1 LNHDA, CDR2 SQIVND (reference sequence). CDR3 sequence (DNA): TGTGCCAGTAGTATCGTCACCTCAATCTCTGGAAACACCATATATTTT. Translation gives CASSIVTSISGNTIYF.

This clonotype was seen repeatedly, ten times or more. The V gene is TRBV7-8, the J gene TRBJ2-7; 9 bases match TRBD1. The germline V gene has CDR1 SGHVS and CDR2 FQNEAQ. V shed 4 bases and J 5 bases; nucleotides not matched to a gene: 9. The CDR3 consists of 15 residues. CDR3 protein: CASSSFRDRVDEQYF. CDR3 coding DNA: TGTGCCAGCAGCTCCTTCCGGGACAGGGTGGACGAGCAGTACTTC. The complete variable domain, with remaining parts taken from reference TRBV7-8 and TRBJ2-7, reads GAGVSQSPRYKVAKRGQDVALRCDPISGHVSLFWYQQALGQGPEFLTYFQNEAQLDKSGLPSDRFFAERPEGSVSTLKIQRTQQEDSAVYLCASSSFRDRVDEQYFGPGTRLTVT.

In this sample, this clonotype turned up a few times. This rearrangement joins TRBV10-2 to TRBJ1-2, with no clear D. The germline V and J ends were trimmed by 3 bases and 4 bases, with 9 bases remaining between them. The CDR3 runs 13 residues. Germline values: CDR1 WSHSY, CDR2 SAAADI. CDR3 bases: TGCGCCAGCAGTGAAACAGCCATCTATGGCTACACCTTC. Its translation is CASSETAIYGYTF.

J is TRBJ1-2 and V is TRBV5-5; D is uncertain. Germline loops: CDR1 SGHKS, CDR2 YYEKEE (reference sequence). CDR3 length: 14 amino acids. Trimming removed 3 bases at V and 4 bases at J, with 13 bases between. The CDR3 loop is CASSSRRYFYGYTF. The CDR3 coding sequence is TGTGCCAGCAGCTCCCGTCGGTACTTCTATGGCTACACCTTC.

Turning to this clonotype: One junction end does not reproduce the germline sequence, and a read error may be involved. The chain links TRBV24-1 to TRBJ2-1; tentative D call: TRBD2 (6 bases). This CDR3 region has 20 residues. Germline V gene sequence: CDR1 KGHDR, CDR2 SFDVKD. CDR3 sequence reads: CATSDPRGGGSGISYKEQLF. The DNA for the CDR3 is TGTGCCACCAGTGACCCCCGCGGAGGAGGGAGCGGAATCTCCTACAAGGAGCAGTTATTC.

This clonotype has a count of ten or more. The chain has TRBV7-8 and TRBJ1-5; D call uncertain. The length of the CDR3 is 17 residues. V was shortened by 4 bases and J by 3 bases, with 19 bases between the two germline ends. Germline V gene lookup returns CDR1 SGHVS and CDR2 FQNEAQ. CDR3 DNA: TGTGCCAGCAGCTCAAACCCCGGATCGACAAACAATCAGCCCCAGCATTTT. Amino acids: CASSSNPGSTNNQPQHF.

V gene TRBV11-2 combines with J gene TRBJ2-7; either TRBD1 or TRBD2 may fit D (7 bases each). V lost 2 bases and J lost 3, with 17 bases in between. The V gene's germline CDR1 is SGHAT and CDR2 FQNNGV. The CDR3 is made up of 16 amino acids. Here the CDR3 reads CASSLRGGSGGYEQYF. CDR3 DNA sequence: TGTGCCAGCAGCTTAAGGGGGGGGTCAGGGGGCTACGAGCAGTACTTC.

The genes are TRBV15 and TRBJ2-1; tentatively, D is TRBD1 (5 bases). V gave up 6 bases and J gave up 1 base, with 19 bases separating them. CDR1 LNHNV and CDR2 YYDKDF come from the germline V gene (reference sequence). The CDR3 consists of 17 residues. The DNA for the CDR3 is TGTGCCACCAGTTCGTCCCTGGGGCAGGTGTCCTACAATGAGCAGTTCTTC. This gives the protein CATSSSLGQVSYNEQFF.

A few counts support this clonotype. This chain connects TRBV20-1 to TRBJ2-5; possible D gene TRBD2, 6 bases. CDR1 is DFQATT, CDR2 SNEGSKA, per germline (reference sequence). CDR3 length: 14 residues. Trimming shortened V by 3 bases and J by 4 bases, and 15 bases separated the two germline ends. The CDR3 loop reads CSASFGGGSETQYF. The CDR3 DNA sequence: TGCAGTGCTAGCTTCGGTGGGGGGTCAGAGACCCAGTACTTC.

This rearrangement joins TRBV7-6 to TRBJ2-3; D not certain. The CDR3 extends over 16 amino acids. The germline gives CDR1 SGHVS, CDR2 FNYEAQ. V was cut by 4 bases and J by 1 base, with 15 bases left in between. The CDR3 DNA reads TGTGCCAGCAGCTCCCGTCCAGGTCTGGGCACAGATACGCAGTATTTT. Its translation: CASSSRPGLGTDTQYF.

This clonotype was detected only a few times. The chain is built from TRBV5-5 and TRBJ1-4, with D possibly matching TRBD1 (6 bases). Germline values: CDR1 SGHKS, CDR2 YYEKEE (reference sequence). The CDR3 has 16 residues. V lost 3 bases, J lost 4 bases, and 16 bases lay in between. The CDR3 nucleotides are TGTGCCAGCAGCTCACCTCGGGGGCGGAATAATGAAAAACTGTTTTTT. Protein: CASSSPRGRNNEKLFF.

A word on this clonotype: This CDR3 fails to terminate in the conserved phenylalanine or tryptophan, so it likely reflects a read error. The V and J genes are TRBV4-1 and TRBJ1-1; TRBD1 agrees at 11 bases. The CDR3 totals 16 residues. Germline lookup yields CDR1 MGHRA and CDR2 YSYEKL. V was pared by 1 base and J by 4 bases, with 5 bases of the junction left unmatched. The CDR3 DNA follows: TGCGCCAGCAGCCAAGCCAAAGGGACAGGGGGCACTGAAGCTTTCTAT. It encodes CASSQAKGTGGTEAFY.

This clonotype was detected a few times. V gene TRBV11-2 combines with J gene TRBJ2-5; the D gene could be TRBD1 or TRBD2 (6 bases each). Trimming cost V 9 bases and J 5 bases, with 13 bases left between them. The CDR3 contains 12 residues. Per germline, CDR1 SGHAT and CDR2 FQNNGV. In DNA, the CDR3 is TGTGCCAGTGGTATAGGGGGGGAGACCCAGTACTTC. This encodes CASGIGGETQYF.

There are a few counts of this clonotype. V and J are TRBV10-3 and TRBJ2-6; no firm D call. The ends were cut back, 6 bases at V and 3 bases at J, with 6 bases in the middle. The CDR3 consists of 13 residues. Germline V gives CDR1 ENHRY, CDR2 SYGVKD. This CDR3 is CAIRGFGANVLTF. In nucleotides, the CDR3 is TGTGCCATCAGGGGTTTTGGGGCCAACGTCCTGACTTTC.

The CDR3 loop is CASSLSLGFSYNEQFF. CDR3 bases: TGTGCCAGCAGTCTGAGCCTTGGGTTCTCCTACAATGAGCAGTTCTTC. The chain is built from TRBV6-6 and TRBJ2-1; no definite D call. This CDR3 region has 16 residues. Germline V gene data show CDR1 as MNHNY and CDR2 as SVGAGI (reference sequence). V shed 5 bases and J shed 0 bases, with 14 bases lying between them.

This clonotype was seen at least ten times. The chain is built from TRBV7-8 and TRBJ2-2; TRBD1 is a possible D gene (6 bases). The V gene's germline CDR1 is SGHVS and CDR2 FQNEAQ. With 3 bases removed from V and 1 base from J, the gap between germline ends came to 9 bases. The CDR3 has 15 amino acids. CDR3 nucleotide sequence: TGTGCCAGCAGCTTGGTACAGGGGAACACCGGGGAGCTGTTTTTT. Amino acids: CASSLVQGNTGELFF.

This clonotype was seen at least ten times. The chain's CDR3 is CASSLRGNQETQYF. The DNA of the CDR3 is TGTGCCAGCAGCTTAAGGGGGAACCAAGAGACCCAGTACTTC. J is TRBJ2-5 and V is TRBV7-2; possibly TRBD1 for D (6 bases). Germline V CDR1 and CDR2: SGHTA, FQGNSA. Trimming took off 2 bases at V and 0 bases at J, with 7 bases between the two ends. The CDR3 runs to 14 residues.

The chain employs TRBV14 and TRBJ2-7; 7 bases agree with TRBD2. J gave up 2 bases and V 0 bases, and 1 base lay outside the gene matches. Germline V gene sequence: CDR1 SGHDN, CDR2 FVKESK. The CDR3 contains 14 residues. The CDR3 here is CASSQDLAAYEQYF. As DNA, the CDR3 is TGTGCCAGCAGCCAAGACCTAGCGGCCTACGAGCAGTACTTC.

CDR3 sequence (DNA): TGTGCCAGTAGTGCTCGACAGGGTCCCCTGCCCAATCAGCCCCAGCATTTT. Translated, it gives CASSARQGPLPNQPQHF. The chain combines TRBV19 with TRBJ1-5; 7 nucleotides agree with TRBD1. The ends lost 5 bases at V and 3 bases at J; junction bases unmatched: 13. The germline V gene has CDR1 LNHDA and CDR2 SQIVND (reference sequence). This CDR3 is 17 amino acids long. Drawing the rest from reference TRBV19 and TRBJ1-5, the complete variable domain is DGGITQSPKYLFRKEGQNVTLSCEQNLNHDAMYWYRQDPGQGLRLIYYSQIVNDFQKGDIAEGYSVSREKKESFPLTVTSAQKNPTAFYLCASSARQGPLPNQPQHFGDGTRLSIL.

Of note for this clonotype: The CDR3 end shows no conserved phenylalanine or tryptophan, and so a read error is likely. The chain joins TRBV7-2 to TRBJ2-5; weak D call: TRBD2 (6 bases). In germline, CDR1 is SGHTA, CDR2 FQGNSA. The CDR3 contains 16 residues. V dropped 5 bases and J dropped 1 base, with 17 bases sitting between them. The CDR3 here is CASSPEGARGQETQYL. CDR3 bases: TGTGCCAGCAGCCCTGAGGGAGCGCGGGGCCAAGAGACCCAGTACTTA.